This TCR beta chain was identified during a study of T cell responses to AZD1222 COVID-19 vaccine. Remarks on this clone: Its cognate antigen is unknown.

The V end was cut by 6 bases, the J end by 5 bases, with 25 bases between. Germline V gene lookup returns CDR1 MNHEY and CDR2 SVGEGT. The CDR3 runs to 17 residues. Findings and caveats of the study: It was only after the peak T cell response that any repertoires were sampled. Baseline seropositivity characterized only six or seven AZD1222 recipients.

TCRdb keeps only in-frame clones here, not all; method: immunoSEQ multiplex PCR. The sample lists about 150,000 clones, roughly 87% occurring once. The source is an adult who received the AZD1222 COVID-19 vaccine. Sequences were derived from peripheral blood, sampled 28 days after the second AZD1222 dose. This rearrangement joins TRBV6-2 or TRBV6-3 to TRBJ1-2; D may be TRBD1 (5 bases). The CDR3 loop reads CASSPFSGRRGRYGYTF. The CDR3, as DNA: TGTGCCAGCAGCCCTTTCTCAGGGCGGAGGGGACGGTATGGCTACACCTTC.